This T cell receptor (beta chain) was sequenced for a study of shared clonotypes between healthy human individuals. About this clone itself: Its antigen is currently unknown.

Study-wide results and limits: Generation probabilities of non-shared clonotypes were lower (relative to those shared by all four donors).

Every subset's genomic DNA went evenly onto several immunoSEQ plates. Each replicate PCR on the sorted subsets used 150 to 200 ng DNA (roughly 32,000 T cell genomes). Sequenced by immunoSEQ multiplex PCR; TCRdb stores in-frame clones only, minus some. The table includes roughly 1,100,000 clones, about 80% detected once. This CDR3 has 16 residues. The V end lost 7 bases, the J end lost 1 base, and 17 bases lay between the germline ends. Germline V CDR1 and CDR2: MDHEN, SYDVKM. Within Nashville, Tennessee resided all donors, each a Caucasian adult. The clonotype originates from a young man in good health. This chain links TRBV28 with TRBJ2-4, with a tentative D call TRBD2 (6 bases). Sequencing used memory CD4+ T cells sorted from blood. Subset: CD45RA-negative fraction. CDR3 in amino acids: CASKGRSRGAKNIQYF. As DNA, the CDR3 is TGTGCCAGCAAGGGGAGGTCTCGCGGTGCCAAAAACATTCAGTACTTC. The full variable domain, with the rest looked up from reference TRBV28 and TRBJ2-4, is DVKVTQSSRYLVKRTGEKVFLECVQDMDHENMFWYRQDPGLGLRLIYFSYDVKMKEKGDIPEGYSVSREKKERFSLILESASTNQTSMYLCASKGRSRGAKNIQYFGAGTRLSVL.